The 20 T cell receptor beta chains presented below share a single source sample, sequenced in a study of blood T cells in healthy people across ages. Alongside a J-beta primer mix, a sample-barcoded 5' primer served in a second PCR lasting about 7 to 12 cycles. Using its own MiXCR run on the 5' RACE reads, TCRdb lists one record per CDR3 protein. The sample consists of about 540,000 distinct CDR3 sequences, more than 20% of them appearing once. The sample was also reused in another study, on T cells of mothers and their children.

The sample taken for sequencing was blood. These receptors were taken from a boy between 10 and 17 years old in good health.

This clonotype has more than one count but fewer than ten. V gene TRBV7-8 combines with J gene TRBJ1-1; D is possibly TRBD1 (5 bases). Germline values: CDR1 SGHVS, CDR2 FQNEAQ. The length of the CDR3 is 18 residues. V was trimmed by 2 bases and J by 5 bases, leaving 24 bases between them. The CDR3 spells CASSLPKNRGVSPTEAFF. The CDR3 nucleotides read TGTGCCAGCAGCTTACCCAAAAACCGGGGGGTCTCTCCGACTGAAGCTTTCTTT.

This clonotype was observed a single time. V is TRBV28 and J is TRBJ1-2; D perhaps matches TRBD1 (5 bases). Germline assignment: CDR1 MDHEN and CDR2 SYDVKM. CDR3 length: 16 residues. V shed 6 bases and J shed 3 bases, with 20 bases lying between them. CDR3 DNA sequence: TGTGCCAGCAGAGCTCAACTGGGGACCTCTGACTATGGCTACACCTTC. This codes for CASRAQLGTSDYGYTF.

The J gene is TRBJ2-1, the V gene TRBV24-1; no clear D gene. The CDR3 totals 15 residues. CDR1 and CDR2 from the germline V gene are KGHDR and SFDVKD. V was shortened by 6 bases and J by 9 bases, with 20 bases between the two germline ends. CDR3 sequence (DNA): TGTGCCACCAGTCCCCGGGTAGGGCCTCCCCTTGAGCAGTTCTTC. Protein product: CATSPRVGPPLEQFF.

The V gene is TRBV27, the J gene TRBJ2-7; 7 nucleotides match TRBD2. The CDR3 covers 14 residues. Trimming removed 6 bases from V and 0 bases from J; junction bases left unmatched: 5. The germline V gene encodes CDR1 MNHEY and CDR2 SMNVEV (reference sequence). CDR3 amino acids: CASRQRGFSYEQYF. CDR3 DNA sequence: TGTGCCAGCAGGCAGCGGGGCTTCTCCTACGAGCAGTACTTC.

This clonotype was counted a few times. V is TRBV28 and J is TRBJ2-7, with TRBD1 identical over 7 bases. The junction had 2 bases not matched to a gene; V was cut back by 6 bases and J by 3 bases. Germline V gene lookup returns CDR1 MDHEN and CDR2 SYDVKM. The CDR3 is 12 residues long. The CDR3 sequence: CASRGQLYEQYF. In DNA form, the CDR3 reads TGTGCCAGCAGGGGACAGCTCTACGAGCAGTACTTC.

The CDR3 region is CASRVSGRVGDTQYF. In DNA form, the CDR3 reads TGCGCCAGCAGAGTTAGCGGGAGGGTTGGAGATACGCAGTATTTT. The chain links TRBV10-2 to TRBJ2-3; TRBD2 matches 11 bases. The CDR3 length is 15 residues. The trim removed 6 bases at V and 5 bases at J, leaving 7 bases unmatched. Germline V gives CDR1 WSHSY, CDR2 SAAADI.

This chain links TRBV6-2 or TRBV6-3 with TRBJ2-5, with D hard to call. The J call may be incorrect, as the DNA end agrees better with TRBJ2-1. The CDR3 runs to 12 residues. Germline CDR1 is MNHEY and CDR2 is SVGEGT. Written as DNA, the CDR3 is TGTGCCAGCAGTTACGACGACTATGAGCAGTTCTTC. It is translated as CASSYDDYEQFF.

This sequence joins TRBV7-2 and TRBJ2-1, with 9 bases lining up with TRBD2. CDR3 length equals 14 residues. V was pared by 3 bases and J by 7 bases, with 4 bases of the junction left unmatched. From germline, CDR1 is SGHTA and CDR2 FQGNSA. DNA for the CDR3: TGTGCCAGCAGCTTTCCAGCGGGAGGTAATGAGCAGTTCTTC. Encoded protein: CASSFPAGGNEQFF.

Worth noting for this clonotype: Possible read error: a much larger clone is one base away. The J gene is TRBJ2-5, the V gene TRBV7-2, with a weak D call TRBD2 (6 bases). The germline V gene encodes CDR1 SGHTA and CDR2 FQGNSA. The CDR3 loop spans 16 amino acids. DNA for the CDR3: TGTGCCAGCAGCTTAGTGGGTAGCGGTCACCAAGACACCCAGTACTTC. Amino acid sequence: CASSLVGSGHQDTQYF.

This clonotype has just a few counts. V and J are TRBV12-3 or TRBV12-4 and TRBJ2-3; maybe TRBD1 (6 bases). The CDR3 loop spans 15 amino acids. V lost 6 bases to trimming and J lost 6 bases, with 19 bases between them. The CDR3 loop reads CASSMTGRPVDTQYF. For the CDR3, the DNA is TGTGCCAGCAGCATGACAGGTCGACCAGTGGATACGCAGTATTTT.

This clonotype was found once. The chain recombines TRBV5-1 with TRBJ2-6; D may be TRBD1 (5 bases). The V gene lost 3 bases and the J gene lost 3 bases, with 10 bases spanning the gap. Looked up from germline, CDR1 is SGHRS and CDR2 is YFSETQ. CDR3 length: 15 residues. CDR3 DNA sequence: TGCGCCAGCAGCTCGATGGGGCTTGGGGCCAACGTCCTGACTTTC. It is translated as CASSSMGLGANVLTF.

This clonotype was counted only a few times. The V and J genes are TRBV20-1 and TRBJ2-3; 7 bases map to TRBD1. V shed 0 bases, J shed 4 bases, and the junction held 13 bases outside the gene matches. The CDR3 length is 17 residues. Germline CDR1 is DFQATT and CDR2 is SNEGSKA (reference sequence). The CDR3 DNA reads as TGCAGTGCTAGAGACCCAGGGGGAGCGCGAGTCTCAGATACGCAGTATTTT. Translating it yields CSARDPGGARVSDTQYF.

The chain couples TRBV7-8 to TRBJ1-4; 7 bases agree with TRBD1. The germline CDR1 and CDR2 sequences are SGHVS and FQNEAQ. The CDR3 contains 18 residues. V was clipped by 1 base and J by 3 bases; unmatched bases: 11. The CDR3 spells CASSLDRTGTASNEKLFF. CDR3 in DNA: TGTGCCAGCAGCTTAGACCGGACCGGGACAGCTTCTAATGAAAAACTGTTTTTT.

J is TRBJ2-6 and V is TRBV7-2, with D perhaps TRBD2 (6 bases). CDR3 length: 16 amino acids. Looked up from germline, CDR1 is SGHTA and CDR2 is FQGNSA. V lost 5 bases and J 0 bases, leaving 11 bases between the germline ends. Here the CDR3 reads CASSTQTSSGANVLTF. DNA of the CDR3: TGTGCCAGCAGCACCCAGACTAGCTCTGGGGCCAACGTCCTGACTTTC.

The V and J genes are TRBV20-1 and TRBJ2-5; D might be TRBD1 (7 bases). The germline CDR1 and CDR2 sequences are DFQATT and SNEGSKA (reference sequence). The V gene lost 4 bases and the J gene lost 1 base, with 13 bases spanning the gap. This CDR3 has 14 amino acids. CDR3 in DNA: TGCAGTGCTACCAGGGGGGCCCCCCAAGAGACCCAGTACTTC. Translating gives CSATRGAPQETQYF.

This clonotype has at least ten counts. The gene calls are TRBV6-6 and TRBJ1-4; perhaps TRBD1 as D (5 bases). The length of the CDR3 is 12 residues. V lost 4 bases and J 8 bases, leaving 8 bases between the germline ends. Germline V gives CDR1 MNHNY, CDR2 SVGAGI (reference sequence). The CDR3 region has the DNA TGTGCCAGCAGTTTCGACAGCGAAAAACTGTTTTTT. Protein product: CASSFDSEKLFF.

The genes are TRBV7-3 and TRBJ2-1, with TRBD2 as a possible D gene (5 bases). V gave up 5 bases and J gave up 5 bases, with 22 bases separating them. Germline assignment: CDR1 SGHTA and CDR2 FQGTGA. The CDR3 totals 17 residues. The CDR3 protein is CASSLNPRAWGDNEQFF. CDR3 DNA sequence: TGTGCCAGCAGCCTAAACCCCCGTGCGTGGGGAGACAATGAGCAGTTCTTC.

This clonotype has only one observation. The chain recombines TRBV3-1 with TRBJ1-2, with a possible D match to TRBD1 (5 bases). V shed 4 bases and J shed 2 bases, with 11 bases lying between them. Germline loops: CDR1 LGHDT, CDR2 YNNKEL (reference sequence). This CDR3 contains 14 residues. Written as DNA, the CDR3 is TGTGCCAGCAGCCCCCTCGGGGCGAACTATGGCTACACCTTC. Its protein is CASSPLGANYGYTF.

This clonotype was observed a handful of times. V usage is TRBV7-2 and J usage is TRBJ1-3; TRBD1 might be the D (6 bases). The V gene lost 7 bases and the J gene lost 3 bases, with 10 bases spanning the gap. The CDR3 extends over 13 amino acids. Germline V lookup: CDR1 SGHTA, CDR2 FQGNSA. CDR3 DNA: TGTGCCAGCACGGGGGCAAGTGGAAACACCATATATTTT. Its translation is CASTGASGNTIYF. Together with reference TRBV7-2 and TRBJ1-3, the CDR3 gives the full variable domain: GAGVSQSPSNKVTEKGKDVELRCDPISGHTALYWYRQSLGQGLEFLIYFQGNSAPDKSGLPSDRFSAERTGGSVSTLTIQRTQQEDSAVYLCASTGASGNTIYFGEGSWLTVV.

This clonotype appeared a few times. The chain uses TRBV6-2 or TRBV6-3 and TRBJ2-2, with D maybe TRBD2 (6 bases). The CDR3 is 14 residues long. The germline V gene has CDR1 MNHEY and CDR2 SVGEGT. Trimming left V 2 bases short and J 7 bases short, with 11 bases between. CDR3 residues: CASSYDPGGGELFF. CDR3 DNA sequence: TGTGCCAGCAGTTACGACCCCGGGGGCGGGGAGCTGTTTTTT.